Below are 9 T cell receptor beta chains sequenced from a single sample in a study of shared clonotypes between healthy human individuals. CD45RO negativity and positive selection for CCR7 defined naive CD8 cells, a population that excluded terminally differentiated effector memory CD45RA+ cells. Method: immunoSEQ multiplex PCR; TCRdb's copy keeps in-frame clones and lacks some. The table records about 820,000 clones, 90% to 95% of them present only once. The sequencing sample was made of naive CD8+ T cells sorted from blood. These receptors were taken from a man aged 30-40 years in good health.

The rearrangement uses TRBV2 and TRBJ2-7, with a tentative D call TRBD2 (6 bases). V was shortened by 0 bases and J by 2 bases, with 11 bases between the two germline ends. The length of the CDR3 is 15 residues. Germline loops: CDR1 SNHLY, CDR2 FYNNEI. CDR3 in amino acids: CASSEALAETYEQYF. The CDR3 coding sequence is TGTGCCAGCAGTGAAGCACTAGCAGAAACCTACGAGCAGTACTTC.

The V gene is TRBV4-1, the J gene TRBJ2-7; D possibly uses TRBD1 or TRBD2 (5 bases each). The V gene's germline CDR1 is MGHRA and CDR2 YSYEKL. Trimming pared 0 bases from V and 0 bases from J, leaving 27 bases between. This CDR3 spans 21 amino acids. The CDR3 reads CASSQDPGTHFAGLSSYEQYF. The CDR3 DNA follows: TGCGCCAGCAGCCAAGATCCCGGGACCCACTTCGCGGGTTTGAGCTCCTACGAGCAGTACTTC.

The chain couples TRBV27 to TRBJ2-1, with a weak D call TRBD1 (6 bases). Per germline, CDR1 MNHEY and CDR2 SMNVEV (reference sequence). The CDR3 runs 14 residues. Trimming removed 3 bases at V and 6 bases at J, with 12 bases between. For the CDR3, the DNA is TGTGCCAGCAGTTTTCAGGGGCCCTTCAATGAGCAGTTCTTC. This encodes CASSFQGPFNEQFF.

The rearrangement uses TRBV5-4 and TRBJ2-3; D not resolved. Between the trimmed V and J ends, which lost 10 bases and 7 bases, there was a span of 13 bases. This CDR3 is built from 11 residues. Germline V gives CDR1 SGHNT, CDR2 YYREEE (reference sequence). The chain's CDR3 is CAYPTSNTQYF. The CDR3 region has the DNA TGTGCCTATCCAACCTCCAATACGCAGTATTTT.

The V and J genes are TRBV11-3 and TRBJ1-1; 7 nucleotides match TRBD1. Per the germline V gene, CDR1 is SGHNT and CDR2 is YENEEA. The CDR3 contains 13 residues. Losses at the gene ends were 5 bases for V and 6 bases for J; bases not matched to a gene: 6. In DNA, the CDR3 is TGTGCCAGCAGCCGCCCAGGGACAGCTGAAGCTTTCTTT. This gives the protein CASSRPGTAEAFF.

In regard to this clone: The same CDR3 also results from other DNA sequences found in this sample. The V and J genes are TRBV28 and TRBJ2-7, with D hard to call. Deletions cut 6 bases from V and 3 bases from J, with 9 bases between. This CDR3 contains 12 residues. The germline V gene has CDR1 MDHEN and CDR2 SYDVKM. CDR3 DNA sequence: TGTGCCAGCAGCTTAATTGGCTACGAGCAGTACTTC. Translation: CASSLIGYEQYF.

V usage is TRBV6-5 and J usage is TRBJ2-7; possible D gene TRBD2, 6 bases. Germline V gives CDR1 MNHEY, CDR2 SVGAGI. CDR3 length: 14 amino acids. Between the trimmed V and J ends, which lost 4 bases and 2 bases, there was a span of 12 bases. This CDR3 is CASSFGREAYEQYF. CDR3 nucleotide sequence: TGTGCCAGCAGTTTTGGCAGGGAGGCCTACGAGCAGTACTTC.

The chain links TRBV7-9 to TRBJ2-4; D is possibly TRBD1 (6 bases). Trimming removed 5 bases from V and 6 bases from J, with 14 bases in between. Germline-derived CDR1 and CDR2 are SEHNR and FQNEAQ (reference sequence). This CDR3 is 14 amino acids long. The CDR3 protein is CASSDEDSPNIQYF. DNA of the CDR3: TGTGCCAGCAGCGATGAGGACAGCCCAAACATTCAGTACTTC.

The chain joins TRBV6-1 to TRBJ1-5; the D is unclear. CDR3 length: 10 residues. V lost 9 bases and J 5 bases, leaving 5 bases between the germline ends. Germline assignment: CDR1 MNHNS and CDR2 SASEGT. CDR3 amino acids: CASGDQPQHF. The CDR3 nucleotides are TGTGCCAGTGGGGATCAGCCCCAGCATTTT.